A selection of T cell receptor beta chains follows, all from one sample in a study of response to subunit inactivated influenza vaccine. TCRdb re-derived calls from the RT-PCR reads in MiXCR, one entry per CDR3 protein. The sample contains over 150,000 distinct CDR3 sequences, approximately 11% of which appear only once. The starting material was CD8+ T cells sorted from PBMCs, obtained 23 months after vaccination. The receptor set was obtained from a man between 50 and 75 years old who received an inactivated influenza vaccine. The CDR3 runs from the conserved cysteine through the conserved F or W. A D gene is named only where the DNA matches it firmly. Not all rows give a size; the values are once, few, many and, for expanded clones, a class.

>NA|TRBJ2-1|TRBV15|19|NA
CATSRDRGRGSGHYNEQFF
TGTGCCACCAGCAGAGATCGGGGGCGAGGGAGCGGGCACTACAATGAGCAGTTCTTC
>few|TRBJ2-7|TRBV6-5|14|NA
CASSYSGGYYEQYF
TGTGCCAGCAGTTACTCGGGAGGATACTACGAGCAGTACTTC
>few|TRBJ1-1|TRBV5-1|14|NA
CASSDGAGNTEAFF
TGCGCCAGCAGCGATGGGGCCGGGAACACTGAAGCTTTCTTT
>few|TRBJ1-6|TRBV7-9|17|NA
CASSLGGHQELGSPLHF
TGTGCCAGCAGCTTAGGGGGACACCAGGAGCTGGGTTCACCCCTCCACTTT
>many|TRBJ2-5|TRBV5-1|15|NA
CASSLGTVYQETQYF
TGCGCCAGCAGCTTGGGGACAGTGTACCAAGAGACCCAGTACTTC
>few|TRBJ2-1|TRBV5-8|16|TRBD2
CASSAGERAAGNEQFF
TGTGCCAGCAGCGCGGGAGAGCGGGCTGCTGGTAATGAGCAGTTCTTC
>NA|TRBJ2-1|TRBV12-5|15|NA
CASGLGDWPYNEQFF
TGTGCTAGTGGTCTGGGGGACTGGCCTTACAATGAGCAGTTCTTC
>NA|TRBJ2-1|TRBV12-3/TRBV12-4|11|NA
CASSPSTEQFF
TGTGCCAGCAGCCCAAGCACTGAGCAGTTCTTC
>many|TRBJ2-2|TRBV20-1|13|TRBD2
CSAALAEGGELFF
TGCAGTGCTGCACTAGCGGAGGGCGGGGAGCTGTTTTTT
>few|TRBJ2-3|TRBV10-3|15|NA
CAIRASGISHHVQYF
TGTGCCATCAGAGCCTCCGGGATCTCCCATCATGTGCAGTATTTT
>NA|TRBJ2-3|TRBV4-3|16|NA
CASSQDWPGSADTQYF
TGCGCCAGCAGCCAAGATTGGCCAGGGAGCGCAGATACGCAGTATTTT
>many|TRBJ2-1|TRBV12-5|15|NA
CASGLGASDGNEQFF
TGTGCTAGTGGTTTGGGCGCCTCGGACGGGAATGAGCAGTTCTTC
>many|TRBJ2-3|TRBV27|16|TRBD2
CASSFLGLARTDTQYF
TGTGCCAGCAGTTTTTTGGGACTAGCCCGCACAGATACGCAGTATTTT
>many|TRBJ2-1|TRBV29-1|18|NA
CSVEGWRDPQGYYNEQFF
TGCAGCGTTGAAGGTTGGCGGGACCCCCAAGGGTACTACAATGAGCAGTTCTTC
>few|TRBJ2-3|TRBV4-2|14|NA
CASSPGLNTDTQYF
TGTGCCAGCAGCCCGGGACTGAACACAGATACGCAGTATTTT
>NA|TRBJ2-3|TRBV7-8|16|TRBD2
CASSLAISGRTDTQYF
TGTGCCAGCAGCTTAGCAATTAGCGGGCGCACAGATACGCAGTATTTT
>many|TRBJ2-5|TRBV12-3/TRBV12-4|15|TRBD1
CASSLSRGYQETQYF
TGTGCCAGCAGTTTATCCAGGGGGTACCAAGAGACCCAGTACTTC
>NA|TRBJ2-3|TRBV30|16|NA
CAWSTGDDSDTDTQYF
TGTGCCTGGAGTACGGGCGACGATTCCGACACAGATACGCAGTATTTT
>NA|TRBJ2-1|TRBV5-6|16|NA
CASSLEARTSENEQFF
TGTGCCAGCAGCTTGGAGGCCAGGACGTCGGAAAATGAGCAGTTCTTC
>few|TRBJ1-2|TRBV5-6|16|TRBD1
CASSGYTGGSNYGYTF
TGTGCCAGCAGCGGATACACAGGGGGTTCTAACTATGGCTACACCTTC
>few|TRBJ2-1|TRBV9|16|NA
CASSVGGGTRGNEQFF
TGTGCCAGCAGCGTAGGTGGGGGGACGAGAGGCAATGAGCAGTTCTTC
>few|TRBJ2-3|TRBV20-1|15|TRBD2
CSARVTSVPGDTQYF
TGCAGTGCTAGAGTGACTAGCGTCCCAGGGGATACGCAGTATTTT
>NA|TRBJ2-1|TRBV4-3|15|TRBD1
CASSQKGQGYNEQFF
TGCGCCAGCAGCCAAAAGGGACAGGGTTACAATGAGCAGTTCTTC
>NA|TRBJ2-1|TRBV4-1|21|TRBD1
CASSQDPPRVGQGSSYNEQFF
TGCGCCAGCAGCCAAGATCCCCCGAGGGTGGGACAGGGAAGCTCCTACAATGAGCAGTTCTTC
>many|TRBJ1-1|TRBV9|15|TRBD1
CASSPGGGTNTEAFF
TGTGCCAGCAGCCCAGGGGGGGGGACGAACACTGAAGCTTTCTTT
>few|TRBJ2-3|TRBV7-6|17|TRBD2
CASSLGWGGTRTDTQYF
TGTGCCAGCAGCTTAGGGTGGGGGGGAACTCGCACAGATACGCAGTATTTT
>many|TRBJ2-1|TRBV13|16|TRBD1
CASSLQGQGRDNEQFF
TGTGCCAGCAGCTTACAGGGACAGGGACGGGACAATGAGCAGTTCTTC
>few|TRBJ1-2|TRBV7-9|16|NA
CASSSIWGQENYGYTF
TGTGCCAGCAGCTCCATATGGGGCCAGGAGAACTATGGCTACACCTTC
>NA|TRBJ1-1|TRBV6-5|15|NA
CASSLPDLLNTEAFF
TGTGCCAGCAGTTTACCGGACTTACTGAACACTGAAGCTTTCTTT